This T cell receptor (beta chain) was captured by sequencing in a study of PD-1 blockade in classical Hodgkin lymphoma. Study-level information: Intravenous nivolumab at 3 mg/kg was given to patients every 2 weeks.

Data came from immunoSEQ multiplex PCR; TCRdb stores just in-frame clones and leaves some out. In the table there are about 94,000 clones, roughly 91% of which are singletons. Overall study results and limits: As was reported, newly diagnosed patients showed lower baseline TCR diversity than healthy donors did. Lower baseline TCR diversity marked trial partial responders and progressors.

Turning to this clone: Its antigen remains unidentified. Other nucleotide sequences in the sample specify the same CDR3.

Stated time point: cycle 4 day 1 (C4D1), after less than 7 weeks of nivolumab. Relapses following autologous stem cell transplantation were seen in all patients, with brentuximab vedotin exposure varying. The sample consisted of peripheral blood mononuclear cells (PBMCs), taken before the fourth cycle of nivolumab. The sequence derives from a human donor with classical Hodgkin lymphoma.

As DNA, the CDR3 is TGCGCCAGCAGCTCGGACAGGAGCTTGAACTATGGCTACACCTTC. It specifies CASSSDRSLNYGYTF. The chain has TRBV5-1 and TRBJ1-2; the match to TRBD1 covers 7 bases. With V trimmed by 3 bases and J by 2 bases, 7 bases remained unmatched. Germline V gene lookup returns CDR1 SGHRS and CDR2 YFSETQ. The CDR3 totals 15 residues. Full variable domain (remainder filled in from reference TRBV5-1 and TRBJ1-2): KAGVTQTPRYLIKTRGQQVTLSCSPISGHRSVSWYQQTPGQGLQFLFEYFSETQRNKGNFPGRFSGRQFSNSRSEMNVSTLELGDSALYLCASSSDRSLNYGYTFGSGTRLTVV.